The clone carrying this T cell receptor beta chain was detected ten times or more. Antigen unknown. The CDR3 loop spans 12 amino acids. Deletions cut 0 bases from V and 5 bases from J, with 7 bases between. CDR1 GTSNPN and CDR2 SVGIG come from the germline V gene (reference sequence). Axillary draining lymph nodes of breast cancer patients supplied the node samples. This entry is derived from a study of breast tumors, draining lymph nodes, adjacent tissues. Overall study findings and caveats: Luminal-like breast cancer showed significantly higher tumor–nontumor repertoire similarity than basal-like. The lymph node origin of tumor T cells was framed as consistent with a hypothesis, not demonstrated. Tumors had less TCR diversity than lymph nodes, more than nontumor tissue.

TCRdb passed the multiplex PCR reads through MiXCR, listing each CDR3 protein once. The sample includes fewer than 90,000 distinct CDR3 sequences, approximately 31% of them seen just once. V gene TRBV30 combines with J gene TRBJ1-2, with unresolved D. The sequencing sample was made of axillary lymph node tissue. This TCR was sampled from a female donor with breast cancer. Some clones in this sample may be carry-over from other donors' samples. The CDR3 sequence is CAWSVQGYGYTF. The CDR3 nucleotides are TGTGCCTGGAGTGTACAAGGGTATGGCTACACCTTC.